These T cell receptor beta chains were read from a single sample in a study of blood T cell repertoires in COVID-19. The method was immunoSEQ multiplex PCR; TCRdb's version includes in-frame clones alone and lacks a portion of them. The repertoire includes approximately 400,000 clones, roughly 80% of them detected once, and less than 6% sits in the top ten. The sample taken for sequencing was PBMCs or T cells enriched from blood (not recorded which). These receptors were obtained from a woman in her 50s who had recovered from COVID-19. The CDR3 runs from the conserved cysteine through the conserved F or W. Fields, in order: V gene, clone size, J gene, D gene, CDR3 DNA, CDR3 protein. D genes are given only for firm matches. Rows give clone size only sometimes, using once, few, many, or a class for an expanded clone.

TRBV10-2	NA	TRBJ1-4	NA	TGCGCCAGCAGTGAGCCCTTCGGCGGACAGAATGAAAAACTGTTTTTT	CASSEPFGGQNEKLFF
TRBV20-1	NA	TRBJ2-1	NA	TGCAGTGCTAGTCCCCGAACTTTGAACAATGAGCAGTTCTTC	CSASPRTLNNEQFF
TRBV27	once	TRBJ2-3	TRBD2	TGTGCCAGTCTCAGTCTAGAGCGGGGATGGGGCACAGATACGCAGTATTTT	CASLSLERGWGTDTQYF
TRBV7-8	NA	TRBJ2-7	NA	TGTGCCAGCGGCTACCGGAGCCAACGAGGCGAGCAGTACTTC	CASGYRSQRGEQYF
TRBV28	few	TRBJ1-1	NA	TGTGCCAGCAGTTTGTTGCAGTTGTACACTGAAGCTTTCTTT	CASSLLQLYTEAFF
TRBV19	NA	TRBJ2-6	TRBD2	TGTGCCAGTAGTTCGACCGGGACTAGTTCTGGGGCCAACGTCCTGACTTTC	CASSSTGTSSGANVLTF
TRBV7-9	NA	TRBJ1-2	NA	TGTGCCAGCAGCTTAGCGCTCAGTACTGGCTACACCTTC	CASSLALSTGYTF
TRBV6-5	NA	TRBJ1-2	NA	TGTGCCAGCAGCCCGTCGCAGGAGGTTGAATATGGCTACACCTTC	CASSPSQEVEYGYTF
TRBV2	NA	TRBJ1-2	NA	TGTGCCAGCAGTGAAGCCTTTCTCCCTCTCGGGAATGGCTACACCTTC	CASSEAFLPLGNGYTF
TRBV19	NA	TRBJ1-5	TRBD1	TGTGCCGGGGGGACAGGCAGGAGTTATAATCAGCCCCAGCATTTT	CAGGTGRSYNQPQHF
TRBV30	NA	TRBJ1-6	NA	TGTGCCTGGAGTCTTCAGGACCCGGGGTATAATTCACCCCTCCACTTT	CAWSLQDPGYNSPLHF
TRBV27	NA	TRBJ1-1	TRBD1	TGTGCCAGCAGTTTGGGGGGACAGGGTGGGGGTGTGGGTGAAGCTTTCTTT	CASSLGGQGGGVGEAFF
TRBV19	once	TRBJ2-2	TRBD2	TGTGCCAGTAGAGGTAGCGGGGGGGCCTTTGCCGGGGAGCTGTTTTTT	CASRGSGGAFAGELFF
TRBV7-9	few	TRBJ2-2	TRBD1	TGTGCCAGCAGCTACCGCCGGGGGGACAGGGAGTCCGGGGAGCTGTTTTTT	CASSYRRGDRESGELFF
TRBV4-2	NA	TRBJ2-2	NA	TGTGCCAGCAGCCAAGATGAGGGATACACCGGGGAGCTGTTTTTT	CASSQDEGYTGELFF
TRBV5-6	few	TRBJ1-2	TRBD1	TGTGCCAGCAGCTCGGGACAGGTCAAATACTACACCTTC	CASSSGQVKYYTF